These T cell receptor beta chains were read from a single sample in a study of T-cell memory formation after mild COVID-19. TCRdb analysed the 5' RACE reads with MiXCR anew, one entry per CDR3 protein. Among approximately 150,000 distinct CDR3 sequences listed, roughly 6.2% were seen once. Sequencing was done on a sample of PBMCs or a T cell subset sorted from them (not recorded which). Receptors were obtained from an adult woman who had mild COVID-19 (a few samples of this study predate the infection). Cell type and time point are not known. The CDR3 runs from the conserved cysteine through the conserved F or W. The D gene is left open where the match is weak. Where a row states a size, it is once, few, many or the class of an expanded clone; other rows omit it.

TRBV6-5	many	TRBJ2-4	NA	TGTGCCAGCGCATTGGGGGGAAGTGCCAAAAACATTCAGTACTTC	CASALGGSAKNIQYF
TRBV20-1	many	TRBJ2-1	TRBD2	TGCAGTGCCGCAGCGGGGGGGAACTACAATGAGCAGTTCTTC	CSAAAGGNYNEQFF
TRBV5-1	many	TRBJ2-3	NA	TGCGCCAGCAGCTTGGTAAGCGCTGGCACAGATACGCAGTATTTT	CASSLVSAGTDTQYF
TRBV16	few	TRBJ1-1	NA	TGTGCCAGCAGCCGCTCCTTCGGGGGGGCTAGCACTGAAGCTTTCTTT	CASSRSFGGASTEAFF
TRBV5-1	few	TRBJ2-6	NA	TGCGCCACCCAAATAGGAGGCTCTGGGGCCAACGTCCTGACTTTC	CATQIGGSGANVLTF
TRBV12-3/TRBV12-4	many	TRBJ1-3	NA	TGTGCCAGCAGCCTCTGGGAGAGAAACACCATATATTTT	CASSLWERNTIYF
TRBV10-3	many	TRBJ1-1	TRBD1	TGTGCCATCGGTACACAGGGGGCGAACACTGAAGCTTTCTTT	CAIGTQGANTEAFF
TRBV5-1	NA	TRBJ2-1	NA	TGCGCCAGCAGCTCCCCCGTTGGGGCGGAAGCGTACAATGAGCAGTTCTTC	CASSSPVGAEAYNEQFF
TRBV11-1	NA	TRBJ1-2	TRBD1	TGTGCCAGCAGCCCGGGACAGCCTTCTAACTATGGCTACACCTTC	CASSPGQPSNYGYTF
TRBV7-3	few	TRBJ2-2	NA	TGTGCCAGCAGCCAAGACAGTTACGGGGAGCTGTTTTTT	CASSQDSYGELFF
TRBV5-1	many	TRBJ2-7	NA	TGCGCCAGCAGCGACAGCCCAACACGACGATACGAGCAGTACTTC	CASSDSPTRRYEQYF
TRBV7-9	few	TRBJ1-6	NA	TGTGCCAGCAGCTTATCAGGGGAAGGTTCACCCCTCCACTTT	CASSLSGEGSPLHF
TRBV25-1	NA	TRBJ2-1	NA	TGTGCCAGCAGTAATATATTGACCGCTTCGGCCAATGAGCAGTTCTTC	CASSNILTASANEQFF
TRBV4-3	many	TRBJ2-7	TRBD2	TGCGCCAGCAGCCAAGAGACTAGCGGGAATTCCTACGAGCAGTACTTC	CASSQETSGNSYEQYF
TRBV6-5	many	TRBJ2-3	NA	TGTGCCAGCAGTTACTCTGCGGGGGCCAGCACAGATACGCAGTATTTT	CASSYSAGASTDTQYF
TRBV2	few	TRBJ2-1	NA	TGTGCCAGCAGGGCTATGATCGGGTACAATGAGCAGTTCTTC	CASRAMIGYNEQFF
TRBV24-1	many	TRBJ1-1	NA	TGTGCCACCAGTGATGGAGGCCGGGGCCCGAACACTGAAGCTTTCTTT	CATSDGGRGPNTEAFF
TRBV7-2	NA	TRBJ2-2	NA	TGTGCCAGCAGCACTGACGTGACCGGGGAGCTGTTTTTT	CASSTDVTGELFF
TRBV7-9	many	TRBJ1-2	NA	TGTGCCAGCAGCCCCAGCGGGGCAGGCCGTTATGGCTACACCTTC	CASSPSGAGRYGYTF
TRBV7-3	NA	TRBJ2-5	NA	TGTGCCAGCAGCCGCGCAGGGAATCGAGAGACCCAGTACTTC	CASSRAGNRETQYF
TRBV29-1	many	TRBJ1-2	TRBD1	TGCAGCGTTGAGGAGAGACAGGGGGCCTACGGCTACACCTTC	CSVEERQGAYGYTF
TRBV7-8	NA	TRBJ2-5	NA	TGTGCCAGCAGCTTAGGACGCTCTGGCGGAGAGACCCAGTACTTC	CASSLGRSGGETQYF
TRBV6-1	NA	TRBJ1-4	TRBD1	TGTGCCAGCAGTGCCGGGACAGCTAATGAAAAACTGTTTTTT	CASSAGTANEKLFF
TRBV24-1	many	TRBJ2-1	TRBD2	TGTGCCACCAGTGACCGCGGGGGTGAGCAGTTCTTC	CATSDRGGEQFF
TRBV6-2/TRBV6-3	NA	TRBJ2-2	NA	TGTGCCAGCAGGGTGGGAACGAACACCGGGGAGCTGTTTTTT	CASRVGTNTGELFF
TRBV29-1	few	TRBJ1-5	NA	TGCAGCGTTGAGGAGTATAGCAATCAGCCCCAGCATTTT	CSVEEYSNQPQHF
TRBV4-3	many	TRBJ2-3	NA	TGCGCCAGCAGCCAAGAGACTCGACTTGTCACAGATACGCAGTATTTT	CASSQETRLVTDTQYF
TRBV12-3/TRBV12-4	NA	TRBJ2-1	TRBD1	TGTGCCAGCAGTAAGGACAGGGGGTATTACAATGAGCAGTTCTTC	CASSKDRGYYNEQFF
TRBV10-3	many	TRBJ1-2	NA	TGTGCCATCAGTGGAGTAGGGGGCTATGGCTACACCTTC	CAISGVGGYGYTF
TRBV30	many	TRBJ2-7	NA	TGTGCCTGCGGGATGGACAGACCCTACGAGCAGTACTTC	CACGMDRPYEQYF
TRBV20-1	many	TRBJ1-5	NA	TGCAGTGTTCTCCTCCCGGGGTTGAGGGGGTATCAGCCCCAGCATTTT	CSVLLPGLRGYQPQHF
TRBV7-2	NA	TRBJ2-3	TRBD2	TGTGCCAGCAGCCCGCGAGCGGGGCGCACAGATACGCAGTATTTT	CASSPRAGRTDTQYF
TRBV6-5	few	TRBJ2-7	TRBD2	TGTGCCAGCAGTTACTCGGCTAGCGGGAGGGCGGGGCAGTACTTC	CASSYSASGRAGQYF
TRBV7-7	many	TRBJ2-7	NA	TGTGCCAGCAGCAAATTCCATTTACGCGAGCAGTACTTC	CASSKFHLREQYF
TRBV7-9	many	TRBJ1-6	NA	TGTGCCAGCAGCTTAGAGCGGAATCGTTCACCCCTCCACTTT	CASSLERNRSPLHF
TRBV6-6	few	TRBJ2-7	TRBD1	TGTGCCAGCAGTTCCCCCCGGACAGGACCCTCCTACGAGCAGTACTTC	CASSSPRTGPSYEQYF
TRBV5-1	many	TRBJ1-2	NA	TGCGCCAGCAGCTTGGAGGCAGTCTATGGCTACACCTTC	CASSLEAVYGYTF
TRBV12-3/TRBV12-4	few	TRBJ1-1	TRBD1	TGTGCCAGCAGTTTTAGAGGACAGGGGGCTCCCATGGGCACTGAAGCTTTCTTT	CASSFRGQGAPMGTEAFF
TRBV12-5	many	TRBJ2-7	TRBD1	TGTGCTAGTGGTTCCGGGACAGCAACCTCCTACGAGCAGTACTTC	CASGSGTATSYEQYF